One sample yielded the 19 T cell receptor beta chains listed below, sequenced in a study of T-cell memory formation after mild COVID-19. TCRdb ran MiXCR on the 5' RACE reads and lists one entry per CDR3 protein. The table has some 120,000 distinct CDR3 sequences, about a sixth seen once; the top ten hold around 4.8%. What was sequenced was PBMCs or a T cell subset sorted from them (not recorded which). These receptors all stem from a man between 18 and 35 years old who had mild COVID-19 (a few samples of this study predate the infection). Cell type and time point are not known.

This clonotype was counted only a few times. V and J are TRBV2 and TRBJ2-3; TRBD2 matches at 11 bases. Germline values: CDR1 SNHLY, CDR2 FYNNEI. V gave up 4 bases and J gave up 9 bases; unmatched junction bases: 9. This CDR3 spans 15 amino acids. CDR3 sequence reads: CASSGLAGWVGTQYF. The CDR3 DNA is TGTGCCAGCAGTGGACTAGCGGGATGGGTTGGAACGCAGTATTTT.

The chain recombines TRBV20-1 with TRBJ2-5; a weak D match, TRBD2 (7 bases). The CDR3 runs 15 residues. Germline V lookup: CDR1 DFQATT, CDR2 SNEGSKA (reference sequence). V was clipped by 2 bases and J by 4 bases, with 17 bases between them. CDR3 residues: CSARPPGGAIETQYF. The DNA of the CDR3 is TGCAGTGCTAGACCCCCTGGGGGGGCTATAGAGACCCAGTACTTC.

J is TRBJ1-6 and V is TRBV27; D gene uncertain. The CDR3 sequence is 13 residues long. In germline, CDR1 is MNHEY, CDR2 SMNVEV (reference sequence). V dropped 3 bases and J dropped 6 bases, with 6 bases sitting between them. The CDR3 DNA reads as TGTGCCAGCAGTTTTAGGGTTAATTCACCCCTCCACTTT. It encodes CASSFRVNSPLHF.

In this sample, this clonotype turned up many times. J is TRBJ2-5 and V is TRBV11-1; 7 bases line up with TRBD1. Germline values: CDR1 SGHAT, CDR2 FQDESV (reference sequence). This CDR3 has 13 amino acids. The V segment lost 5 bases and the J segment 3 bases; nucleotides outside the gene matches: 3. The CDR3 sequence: CASSHGTEETQYF. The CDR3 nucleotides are TGTGCCAGCAGCCATGGGACAGAAGAGACCCAGTACTTC.

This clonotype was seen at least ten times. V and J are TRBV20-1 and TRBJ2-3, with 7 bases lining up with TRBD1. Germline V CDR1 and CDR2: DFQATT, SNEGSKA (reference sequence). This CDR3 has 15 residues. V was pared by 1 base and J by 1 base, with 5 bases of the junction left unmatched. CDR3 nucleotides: TGCAGTGCTAGAGTCCCAGGGGGAGGCACAGATACGCAGTATTTT. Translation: CSARVPGGGTDTQYF.

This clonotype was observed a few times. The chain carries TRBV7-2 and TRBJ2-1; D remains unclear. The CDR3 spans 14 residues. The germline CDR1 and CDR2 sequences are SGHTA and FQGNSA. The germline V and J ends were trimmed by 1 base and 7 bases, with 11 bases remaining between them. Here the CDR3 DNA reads TGTGCCAGCAGCTTAGAATCCAGAGAAAATGAGCAGTTCTTC. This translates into CASSLESRENEQFF.

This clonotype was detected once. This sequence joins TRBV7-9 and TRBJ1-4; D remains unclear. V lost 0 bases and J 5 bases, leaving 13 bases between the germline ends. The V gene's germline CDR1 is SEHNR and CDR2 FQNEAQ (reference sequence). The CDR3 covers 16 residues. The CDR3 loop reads CASSLARNSRNEKLFF. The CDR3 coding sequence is TGTGCCAGCAGCTTAGCCAGAAACAGCAGGAATGAAAAACTGTTTTTT.

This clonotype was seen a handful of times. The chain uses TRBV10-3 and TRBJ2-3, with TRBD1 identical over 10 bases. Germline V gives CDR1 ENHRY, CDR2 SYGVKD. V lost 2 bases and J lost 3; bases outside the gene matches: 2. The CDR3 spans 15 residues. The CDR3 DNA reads TGTGCCATCAGTGAGCCGGGACAGGGGACAGATACGCAGTATTTT. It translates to CAISEPGQGTDTQYF.

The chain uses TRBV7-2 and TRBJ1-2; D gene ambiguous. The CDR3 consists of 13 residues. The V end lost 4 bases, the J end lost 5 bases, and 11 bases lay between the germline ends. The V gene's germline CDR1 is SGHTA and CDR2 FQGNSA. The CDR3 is CASSSGGFYGYTF. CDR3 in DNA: TGTGCCAGCAGCTCCGGCGGTTTTTATGGCTACACCTTC. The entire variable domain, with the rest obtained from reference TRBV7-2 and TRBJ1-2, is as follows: GAGVSQSPSNKVTEKGKDVELRCDPISGHTALYWYRQSLGQGLEFLIYFQGNSAPDKSGLPSDRFSAERTGGSVSTLTIQRTQQEDSAVYLCASSSGGFYGYTFGSGTRLTVV.

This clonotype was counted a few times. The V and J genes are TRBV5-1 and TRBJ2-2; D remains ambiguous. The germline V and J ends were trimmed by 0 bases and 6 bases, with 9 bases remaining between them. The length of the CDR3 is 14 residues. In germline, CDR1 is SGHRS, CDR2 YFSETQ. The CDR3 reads CASSLEYSPGELFF. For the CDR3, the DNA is TGCGCCAGCAGCTTGGAGTATTCACCCGGGGAGCTGTTTTTT.

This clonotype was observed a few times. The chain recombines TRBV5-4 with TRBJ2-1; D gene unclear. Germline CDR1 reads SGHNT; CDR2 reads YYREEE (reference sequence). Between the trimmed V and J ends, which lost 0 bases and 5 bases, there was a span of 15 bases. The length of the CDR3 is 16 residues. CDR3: CASSLGGFRGDNEQFF. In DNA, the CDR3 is TGTGCCAGCAGCTTGGGGGGATTTCGCGGAGACAATGAGCAGTTCTTC.

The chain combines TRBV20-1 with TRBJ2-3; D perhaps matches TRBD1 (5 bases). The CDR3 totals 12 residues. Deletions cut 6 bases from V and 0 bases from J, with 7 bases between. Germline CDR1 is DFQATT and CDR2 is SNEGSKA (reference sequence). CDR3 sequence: CSARQSTDTQYF. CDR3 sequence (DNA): TGCAGTGCCCGACAGAGCACAGATACGCAGTATTTT.

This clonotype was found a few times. CDR3 sequence (DNA): TGTGCCATTAAGACAGTGGGGGACACTGAAGCTTTCTTT. Its protein product is CAIKTVGDTEAFF. The chain has TRBV10-3 and TRBJ1-1; maybe TRBD1 (5 bases). The CDR3 is 13 amino acids. V was clipped by 9 bases and J by 3 bases, with 14 bases between them. Germline V gene sequence: CDR1 ENHRY, CDR2 SYGVKD.

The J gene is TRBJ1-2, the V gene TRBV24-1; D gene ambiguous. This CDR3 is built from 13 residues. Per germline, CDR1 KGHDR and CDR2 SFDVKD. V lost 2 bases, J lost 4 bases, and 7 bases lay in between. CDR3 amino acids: CATSDSNSYGYTF. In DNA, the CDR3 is TGTGCCACCAGTGATTCTAACTCCTATGGCTACACCTTC.

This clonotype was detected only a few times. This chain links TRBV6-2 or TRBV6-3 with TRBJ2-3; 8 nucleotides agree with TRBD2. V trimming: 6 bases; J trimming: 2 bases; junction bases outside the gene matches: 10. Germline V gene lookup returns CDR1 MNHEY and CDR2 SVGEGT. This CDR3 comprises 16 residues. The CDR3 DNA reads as TGTGCCAGCAGCCCTGGCGGGGGGCTTTTCACAGATACGCAGTATTTT. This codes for CASSPGGGLFTDTQYF.

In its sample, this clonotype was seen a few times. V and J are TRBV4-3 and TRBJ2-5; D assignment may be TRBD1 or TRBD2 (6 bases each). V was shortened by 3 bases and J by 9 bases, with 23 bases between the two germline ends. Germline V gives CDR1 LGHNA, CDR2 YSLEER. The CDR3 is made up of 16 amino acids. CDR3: CASSQSTGATKRAQYF. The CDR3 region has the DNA TGCGCCAGCAGCCAGTCTACGGGGGCAACCAAGAGAGCCCAGTACTTC.

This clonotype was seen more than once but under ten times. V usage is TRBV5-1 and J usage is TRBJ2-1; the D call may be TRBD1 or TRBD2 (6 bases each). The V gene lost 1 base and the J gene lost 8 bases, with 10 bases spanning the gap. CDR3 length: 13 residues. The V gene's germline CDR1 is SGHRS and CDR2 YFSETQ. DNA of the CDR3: TGCGCCAGCAGCTTGCGGGGGCGGGATGAGCAGTTCTTC. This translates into CASSLRGRDEQFF.

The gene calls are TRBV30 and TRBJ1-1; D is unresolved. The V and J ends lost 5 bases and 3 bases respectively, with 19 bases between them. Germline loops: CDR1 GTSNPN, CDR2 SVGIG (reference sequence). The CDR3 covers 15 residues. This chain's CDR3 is CAWSEDPQRYTEAFF. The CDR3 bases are TGTGCCTGGTCCGAGGACCCCCAGAGGTACACTGAAGCTTTCTTT.

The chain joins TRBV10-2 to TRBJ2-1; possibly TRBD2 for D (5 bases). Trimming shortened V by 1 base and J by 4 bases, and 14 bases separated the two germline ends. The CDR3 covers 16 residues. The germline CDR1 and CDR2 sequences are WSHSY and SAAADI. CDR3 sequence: CASSELAGGGYNEQFF. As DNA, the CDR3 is TGCGCCAGCAGTGAGTTGGCGGGCGGAGGATACAATGAGCAGTTCTTC.